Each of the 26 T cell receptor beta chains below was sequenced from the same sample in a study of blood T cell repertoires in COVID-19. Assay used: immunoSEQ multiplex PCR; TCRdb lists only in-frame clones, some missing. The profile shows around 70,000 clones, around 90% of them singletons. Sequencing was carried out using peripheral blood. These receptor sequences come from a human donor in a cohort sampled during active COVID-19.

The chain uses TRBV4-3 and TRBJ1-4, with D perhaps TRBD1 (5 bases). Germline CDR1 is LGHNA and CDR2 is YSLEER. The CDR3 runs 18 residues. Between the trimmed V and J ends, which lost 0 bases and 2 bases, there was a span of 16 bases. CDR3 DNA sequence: TGCGCCAGCAGCCAAGATTCGCTATTACGGGGGACTAATGAAAAACTGTTTTTT. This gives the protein CASSQDSLLRGTNEKLFF.

CDR3 DNA: TGTGCCAGCTGTCGGGGGGACTCCTACGAGCAGTACTTC. This sequence encodes CASCRGDSYEQYF. The rearrangement uses TRBV18 and TRBJ2-7; 7 nucleotides match TRBD2. Germline V gives CDR1 KGHSH, CDR2 LQKENI. This CDR3 region has 13 residues. Trimming took 7 bases from V and 0 from J; bases not matched to a gene: 3.

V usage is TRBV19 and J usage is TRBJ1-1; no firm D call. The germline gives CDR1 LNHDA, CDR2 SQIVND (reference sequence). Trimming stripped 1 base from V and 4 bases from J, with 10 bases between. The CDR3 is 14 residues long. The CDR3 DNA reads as TGTGCCAGTAGTATAGTTGGGGAGGTCACTGAAGCTTTCTTT. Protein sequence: CASSIVGEVTEAFF.

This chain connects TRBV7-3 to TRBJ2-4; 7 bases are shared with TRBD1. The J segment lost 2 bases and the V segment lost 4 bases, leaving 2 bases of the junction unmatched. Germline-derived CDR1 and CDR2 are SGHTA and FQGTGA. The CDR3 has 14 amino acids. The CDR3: CASSSTGPKNIQYF. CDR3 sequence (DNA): TGTGCCAGCAGCTCGACAGGGCCCAAAAACATTCAGTACTTC.

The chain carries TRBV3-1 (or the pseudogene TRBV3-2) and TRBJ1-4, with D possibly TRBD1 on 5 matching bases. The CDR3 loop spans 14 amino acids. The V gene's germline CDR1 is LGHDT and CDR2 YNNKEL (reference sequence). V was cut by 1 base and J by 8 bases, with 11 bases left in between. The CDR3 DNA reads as TGTGCCAGCAGCCAAGTTGGGGGAGGGGAAAAACTGTTTTTT. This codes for CASSQVGGGEKLFF.

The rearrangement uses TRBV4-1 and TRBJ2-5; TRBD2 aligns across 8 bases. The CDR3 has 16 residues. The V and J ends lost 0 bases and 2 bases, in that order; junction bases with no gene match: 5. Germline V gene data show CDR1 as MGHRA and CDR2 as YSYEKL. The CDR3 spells CASSQDVVAGQETQYF. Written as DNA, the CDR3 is TGCGCCAGCAGCCAAGATGTGGTAGCGGGGCAAGAGACCCAGTACTTC.

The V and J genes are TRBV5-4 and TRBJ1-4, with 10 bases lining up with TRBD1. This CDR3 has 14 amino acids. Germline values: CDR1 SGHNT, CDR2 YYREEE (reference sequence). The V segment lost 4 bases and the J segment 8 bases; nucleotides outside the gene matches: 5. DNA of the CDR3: TGTGCCAGCAGCCGACAGGGGGCCGGGGAAAAACTGTTTTTT. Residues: CASSRQGAGEKLFF.

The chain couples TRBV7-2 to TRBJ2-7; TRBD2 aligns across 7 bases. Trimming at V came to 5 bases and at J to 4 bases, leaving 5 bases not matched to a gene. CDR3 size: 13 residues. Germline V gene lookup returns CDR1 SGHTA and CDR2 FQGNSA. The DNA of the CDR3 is TGTGCCAGCAGCCCCTCGGGGGGTTACGAGCAGTACTTC. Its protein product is CASSPSGGYEQYF.

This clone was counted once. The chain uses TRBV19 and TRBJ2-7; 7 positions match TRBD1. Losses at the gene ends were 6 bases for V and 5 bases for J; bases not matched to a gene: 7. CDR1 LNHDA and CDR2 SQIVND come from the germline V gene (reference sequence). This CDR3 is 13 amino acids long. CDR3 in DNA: TGTGCCAGTAGGAAATTAGGGGGCAACGAGCAGTACTTC. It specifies CASRKLGGNEQYF.

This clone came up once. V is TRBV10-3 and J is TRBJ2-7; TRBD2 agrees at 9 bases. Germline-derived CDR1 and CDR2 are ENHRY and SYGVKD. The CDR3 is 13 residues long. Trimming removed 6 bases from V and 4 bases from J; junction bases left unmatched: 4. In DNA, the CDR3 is TGTGCCATCAGGGAGGGACTAGCTTACGAGCAGTACTTC. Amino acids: CAIREGLAYEQYF.

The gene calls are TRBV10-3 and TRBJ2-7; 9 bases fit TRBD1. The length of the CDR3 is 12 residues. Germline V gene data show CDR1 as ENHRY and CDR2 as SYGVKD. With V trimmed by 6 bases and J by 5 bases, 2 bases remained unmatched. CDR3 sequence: CAISGTGNEQYF. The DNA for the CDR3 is TGTGCCATCAGCGGGACAGGGAACGAGCAGTACTTC.

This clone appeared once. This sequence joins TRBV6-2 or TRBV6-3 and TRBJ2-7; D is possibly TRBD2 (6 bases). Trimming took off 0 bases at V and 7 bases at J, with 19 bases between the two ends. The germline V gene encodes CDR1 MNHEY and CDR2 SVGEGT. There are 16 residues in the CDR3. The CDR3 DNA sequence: TGTGCCAGCAGTTACTCGAGCAGCGGGCGACTATTGGAGCAGTACTTC. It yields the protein CASSYSSSGRLLEQYF.

The CDR3 is CASSFSLGLAGGELFF. The DNA of the CDR3 is TGTGCCAGCAGCTTCTCCCTCGGACTAGCGGGGGGGGAGCTGTTTTTT. The chain joins TRBV7-2 to TRBJ2-2, with 12 positions matching TRBD2. This CDR3 has 16 residues. V lost 3 bases to trimming and J lost 8 bases; unmatched junction nucleotides: 7. Germline CDR1 is SGHTA and CDR2 is FQGNSA. Combining the CDR3 with reference TRBV7-2 and TRBJ2-2 gives the whole variable domain GAGVSQSPSNKVTEKGKDVELRCDPISGHTALYWYRQSLGQGLEFLIYFQGNSAPDKSGLPSDRFSAERTGGSVSTLTIQRTQQEDSAVYLCASSFSLGLAGGELFFGEGSRLTVL.

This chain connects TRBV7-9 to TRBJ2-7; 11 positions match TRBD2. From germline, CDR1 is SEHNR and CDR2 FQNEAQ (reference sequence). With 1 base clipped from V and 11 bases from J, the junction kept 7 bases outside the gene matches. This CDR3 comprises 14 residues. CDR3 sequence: CASSLGLAGTIEYF. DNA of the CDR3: TGTGCCAGCAGCTTAGGACTAGCGGGAACCATAGAGTACTTC.

The CDR3 region is CASSERVTGELFF. As DNA, the CDR3 is TGTGCCAGCAGCGAAAGAGTCACCGGGGAGCTGTTTTTT. The V gene is TRBV12-3 or TRBV12-4, the J gene TRBJ2-2; no reliable D call. The V and J ends lost 6 bases and 4 bases respectively, with 9 bases between them. This CDR3 region has 13 residues.

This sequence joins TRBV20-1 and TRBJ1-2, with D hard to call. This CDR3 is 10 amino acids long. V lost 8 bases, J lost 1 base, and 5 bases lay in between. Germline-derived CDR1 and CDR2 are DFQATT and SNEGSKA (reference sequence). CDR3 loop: CSSFNYGYTF. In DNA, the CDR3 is TGCAGTTCCTTTAACTATGGCTACACCTTC.

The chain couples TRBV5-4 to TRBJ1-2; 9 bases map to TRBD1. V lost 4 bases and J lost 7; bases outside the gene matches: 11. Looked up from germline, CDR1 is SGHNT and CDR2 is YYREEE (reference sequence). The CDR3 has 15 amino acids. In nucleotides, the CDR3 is TGTGCCAGCAGCGTCGGGGACAGGGACGCGGGTGGCTACACCTTC. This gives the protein CASSVGDRDAGGYTF.

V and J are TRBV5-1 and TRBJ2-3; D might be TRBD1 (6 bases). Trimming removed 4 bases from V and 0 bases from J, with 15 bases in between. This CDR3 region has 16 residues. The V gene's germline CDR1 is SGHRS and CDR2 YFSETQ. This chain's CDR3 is CASSQQGTYSTDTQYF. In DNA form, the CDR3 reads TGCGCCAGCAGCCAACAAGGGACATATAGCACAGATACGCAGTATTTT.

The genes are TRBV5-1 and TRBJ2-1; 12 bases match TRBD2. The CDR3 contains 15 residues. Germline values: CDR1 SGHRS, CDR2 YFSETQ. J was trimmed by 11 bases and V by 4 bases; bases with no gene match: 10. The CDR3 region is CASSRTSGTDGQQFF. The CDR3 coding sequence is TGCGCCAGCAGCAGGACTAGCGGGACGGATGGGCAGCAGTTCTTC.

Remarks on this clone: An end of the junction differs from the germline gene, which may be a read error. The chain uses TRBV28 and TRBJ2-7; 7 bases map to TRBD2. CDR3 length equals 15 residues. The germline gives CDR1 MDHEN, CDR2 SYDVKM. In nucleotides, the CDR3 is TGTGCCAGCGCCCCCCCCGAGCGAGCGGGACCGGGGGAAAACTTC. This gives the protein CASAPPERAGPGENF.

The DNA for the CDR3 is TGTGCCAGCACATCCGCTCTGGACTACCAAAGCACAGATACGCAGTATTTT. Translating gives CASTSALDYQSTDTQYF. This chain connects TRBV28 to TRBJ2-3, with a weak D call TRBD2 (6 bases). The germline V and J ends were trimmed by 7 bases and 0 bases, with 20 bases remaining between them. This CDR3 spans 17 amino acids. CDR1 and CDR2 from the germline V gene are MDHEN and SYDVKM.

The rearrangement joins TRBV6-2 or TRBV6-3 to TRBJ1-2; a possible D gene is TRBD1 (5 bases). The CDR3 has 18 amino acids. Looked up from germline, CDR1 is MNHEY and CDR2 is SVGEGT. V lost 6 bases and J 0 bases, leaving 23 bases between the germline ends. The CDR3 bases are TGTGCCAGCAGCTCTTCGATCGCCCGTCGACAGACTAACTATGGCTACACCTTC. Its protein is CASSSSIARRQTNYGYTF.

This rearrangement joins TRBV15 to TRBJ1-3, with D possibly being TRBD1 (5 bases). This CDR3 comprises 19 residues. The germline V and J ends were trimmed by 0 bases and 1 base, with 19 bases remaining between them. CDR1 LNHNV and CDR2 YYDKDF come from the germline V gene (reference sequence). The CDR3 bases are TGTGCCACCAGCAGAGATGGAACAGGCCATTCCTCTTCTGGAAACACCATATATTTT. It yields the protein CATSRDGTGHSSSGNTIYF.

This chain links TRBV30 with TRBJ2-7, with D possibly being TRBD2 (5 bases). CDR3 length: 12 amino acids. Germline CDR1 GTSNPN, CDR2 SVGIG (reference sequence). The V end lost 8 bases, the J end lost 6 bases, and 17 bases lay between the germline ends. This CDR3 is CAREGGSFEQYF. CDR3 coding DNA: TGTGCCCGAGAGGGTGGTAGTTTCGAGCAGTACTTC.

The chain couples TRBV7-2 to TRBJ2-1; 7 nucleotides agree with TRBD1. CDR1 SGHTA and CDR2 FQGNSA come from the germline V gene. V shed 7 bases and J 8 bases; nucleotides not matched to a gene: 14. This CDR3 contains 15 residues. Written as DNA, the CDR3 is TGTGCCAGCAACCTAAACGGGTTACAGGGGTATGAGCAGTTCTTC. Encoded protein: CASNLNGLQGYEQFF.

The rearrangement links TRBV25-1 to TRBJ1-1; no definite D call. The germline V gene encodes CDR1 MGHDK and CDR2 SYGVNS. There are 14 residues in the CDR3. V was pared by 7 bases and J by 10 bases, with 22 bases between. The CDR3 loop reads CASTDSGTTEGAFF. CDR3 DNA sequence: TGTGCCAGCACCGACTCCGGAACCACTGAAGGAGCTTTCTTT.